The source of this TCR beta chain is a study of post-analysis software for immune sequencing data. The overall study: Some patients lacked subtype; others had relapsing-remitting, secondary progressive or progressive-relapsing disease.

Study-wide points: Controls' normalized Chao1 diversity significantly exceeded that of multiple sclerosis patients. Controls had lower frequencies than patients of about 5 TRBV segments, which included TRBV5-6, TRBV5-1 and TRBV20-1. With F measure, samples from one preparation batch clustered together strongly.

V shed 6 bases, J shed 4 bases, and the junction held 7 bases outside the gene matches. This CDR3 has 13 amino acids. The germline V gene has CDR1 SQVTM and CDR2 ANQGSEA. Libraries were made from TCR beta cDNA, and they carried unique molecular identifiers. Researchers reported some 500,000 cDNA molecules coming from around 1 to 10 million T cells. One entry per CDR3 protein, called by TCRdb with MiXCR from the PCR reads. Of about 680,000 distinct CDR3 sequences listed, over 45% were seen once; the top ten hold 11%. With regard to this clonotype: Its antigen remains unidentified.

The gene calls are TRBV29-1 and TRBJ2-7; the match to TRBD2 covers 9 bases. Sequenced: blood. The TCR sequence derives from a girl aged 2-9 years with multiple sclerosis. This CDR3 reads CSVQLAGSYEQYF. The CDR3 bases are TGCAGCGTCCAACTAGCGGGTTCGTACGAGCAGTACTTC.